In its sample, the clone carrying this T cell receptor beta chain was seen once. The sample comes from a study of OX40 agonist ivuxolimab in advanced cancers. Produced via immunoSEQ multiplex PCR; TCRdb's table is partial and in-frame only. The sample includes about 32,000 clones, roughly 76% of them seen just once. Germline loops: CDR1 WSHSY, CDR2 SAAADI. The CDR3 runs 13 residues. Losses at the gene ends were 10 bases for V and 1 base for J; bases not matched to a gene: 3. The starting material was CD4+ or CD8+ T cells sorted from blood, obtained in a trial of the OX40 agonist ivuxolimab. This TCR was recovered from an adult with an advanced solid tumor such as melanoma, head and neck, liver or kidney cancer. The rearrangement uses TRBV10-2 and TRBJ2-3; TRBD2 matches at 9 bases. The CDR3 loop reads CATLAGGTDTQYF. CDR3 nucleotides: TGCGCCACCTTAGCGGGGGGCACAGATACGCAGTATTTT.